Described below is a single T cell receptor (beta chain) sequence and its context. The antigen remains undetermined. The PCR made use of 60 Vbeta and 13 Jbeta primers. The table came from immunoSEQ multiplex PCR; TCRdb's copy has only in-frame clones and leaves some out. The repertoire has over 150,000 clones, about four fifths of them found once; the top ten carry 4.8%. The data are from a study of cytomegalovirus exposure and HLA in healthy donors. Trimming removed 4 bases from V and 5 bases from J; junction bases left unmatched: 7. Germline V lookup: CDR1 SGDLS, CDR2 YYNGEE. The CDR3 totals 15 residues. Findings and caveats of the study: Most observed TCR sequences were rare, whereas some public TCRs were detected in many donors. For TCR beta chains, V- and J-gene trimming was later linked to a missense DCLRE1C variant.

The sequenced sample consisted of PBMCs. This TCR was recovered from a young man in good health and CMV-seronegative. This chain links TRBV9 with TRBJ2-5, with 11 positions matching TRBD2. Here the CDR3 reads CASSHIAGGRETQYF. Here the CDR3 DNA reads TGTGCCAGCAGCCATATAGCGGGGGGGCGGGAGACCCAGTACTTC.